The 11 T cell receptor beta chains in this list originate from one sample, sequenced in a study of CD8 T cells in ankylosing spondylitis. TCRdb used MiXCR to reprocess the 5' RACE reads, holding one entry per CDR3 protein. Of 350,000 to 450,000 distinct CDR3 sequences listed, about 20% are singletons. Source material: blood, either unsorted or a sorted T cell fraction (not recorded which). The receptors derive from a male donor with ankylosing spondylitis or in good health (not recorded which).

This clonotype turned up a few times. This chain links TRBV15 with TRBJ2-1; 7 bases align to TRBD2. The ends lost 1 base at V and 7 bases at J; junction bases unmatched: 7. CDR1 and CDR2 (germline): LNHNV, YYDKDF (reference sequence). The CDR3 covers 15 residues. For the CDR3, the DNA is TGTGCCACCAGCAGAGGAGCGGGACTGTCAAATGAGCAGTTCTTC. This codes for CATSRGAGLSNEQFF.

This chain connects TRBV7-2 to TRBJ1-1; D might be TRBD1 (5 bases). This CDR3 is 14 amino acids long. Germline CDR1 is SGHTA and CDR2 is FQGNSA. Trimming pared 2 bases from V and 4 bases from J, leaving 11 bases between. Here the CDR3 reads CASSLNSGGTEAFF. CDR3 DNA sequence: TGTGCCAGCAGCTTAAATTCCGGGGGCACTGAAGCTTTCTTT.

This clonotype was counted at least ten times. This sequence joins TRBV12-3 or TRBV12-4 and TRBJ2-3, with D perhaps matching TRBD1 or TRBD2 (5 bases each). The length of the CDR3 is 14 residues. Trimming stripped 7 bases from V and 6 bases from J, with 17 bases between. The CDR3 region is CASTRLGEMDTQYF. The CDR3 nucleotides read TGTGCCAGCACCCGACTGGGGGAGATGGATACGCAGTATTTT.

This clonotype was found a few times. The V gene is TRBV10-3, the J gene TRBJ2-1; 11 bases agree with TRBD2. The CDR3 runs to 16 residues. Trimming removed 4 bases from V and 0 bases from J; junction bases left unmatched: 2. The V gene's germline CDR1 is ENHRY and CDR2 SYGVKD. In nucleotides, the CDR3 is TGTGCCATCAGTGCTAGCGGGGGGAGCTCCTACAATGAGCAGTTCTTC. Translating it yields CAISASGGSSYNEQFF.

The CDR3: CASSFILTGYGYTF. The CDR3 DNA follows: TGTGCCAGCAGCTTCATACTGACAGGCTATGGCTACACCTTC. The V call is TRBV7-9, the J call TRBJ1-2, with a possible D match to TRBD1 (6 bases). Germline V gene lookup returns CDR1 SEHNR and CDR2 FQNEAQ (reference sequence). Trimming cost V 3 bases and J 4 bases, with 12 bases left between them. CDR3 size: 14 residues. Filled out from reference TRBV7-9 and TRBJ1-2, the complete variable domain reads DTGVSQNPRHKITKRGQNVTFRCDPISEHNRLYWYRQTLGQGPEFLTYFQNEAQLEKSRLLSDRFSAERPKGSFSTLEIQRTEQGDSAMYLCASSFILTGYGYTFGSGTRLTVV.

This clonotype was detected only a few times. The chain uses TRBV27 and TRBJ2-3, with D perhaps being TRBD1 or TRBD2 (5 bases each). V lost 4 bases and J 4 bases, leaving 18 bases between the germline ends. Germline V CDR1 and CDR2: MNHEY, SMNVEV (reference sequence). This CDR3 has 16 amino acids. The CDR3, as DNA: TGTGCCAGCAGTTCCTCCCTGGGGGAAGGGTCAGATACGCAGTATTTT. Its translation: CASSSSLGEGSDTQYF.

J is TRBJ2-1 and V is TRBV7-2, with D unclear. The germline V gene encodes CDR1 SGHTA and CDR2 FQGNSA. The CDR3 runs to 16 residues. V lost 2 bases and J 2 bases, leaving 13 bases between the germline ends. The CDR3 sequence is CASSLTVMSTYNEQFF. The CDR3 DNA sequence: TGTGCCAGCAGCTTAACGGTAATGAGTACCTACAATGAGCAGTTCTTC.

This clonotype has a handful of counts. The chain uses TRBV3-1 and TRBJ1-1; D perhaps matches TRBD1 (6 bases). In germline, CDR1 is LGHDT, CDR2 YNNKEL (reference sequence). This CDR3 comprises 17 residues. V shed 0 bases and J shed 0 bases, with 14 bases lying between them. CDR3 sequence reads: CASSQDQGDILNTEAFF. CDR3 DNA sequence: TGTGCCAGCAGCCAAGATCAAGGGGACATCCTGAACACTGAAGCTTTCTTT.

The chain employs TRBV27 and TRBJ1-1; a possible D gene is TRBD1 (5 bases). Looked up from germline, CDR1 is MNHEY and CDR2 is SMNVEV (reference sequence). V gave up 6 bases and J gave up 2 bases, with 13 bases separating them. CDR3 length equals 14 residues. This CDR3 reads CASSLSGTNTEAFF. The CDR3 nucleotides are TGTGCCAGCAGCCTTAGTGGGACTAACACTGAAGCTTTCTTT.

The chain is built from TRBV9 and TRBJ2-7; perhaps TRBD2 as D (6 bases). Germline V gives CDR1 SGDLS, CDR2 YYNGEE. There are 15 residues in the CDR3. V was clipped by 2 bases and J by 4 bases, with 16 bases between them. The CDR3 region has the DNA TGTGCCAGCAGCGTCGGAGGGCTTACCCAATACGAGCAGTACTTC. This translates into CASSVGGLTQYEQYF.

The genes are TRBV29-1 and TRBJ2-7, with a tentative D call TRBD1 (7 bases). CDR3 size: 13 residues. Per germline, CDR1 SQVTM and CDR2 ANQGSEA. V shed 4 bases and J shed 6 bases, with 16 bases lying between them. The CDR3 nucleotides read TGCAGCGTTGTTGGTCAGGGGGGCGGCGAGCAGTACTTC. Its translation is CSVVGQGGGEQYF.